The present TCR beta chain was sequenced within a study of T cells in Graves' hyperthyroidism and ophthalmopathy (dated by TCRdb to between 2018 and 2020). Background for the entire study: Peripheral blood was sampled at the time of initial diagnosis, prior to any treatment. A discovery cohort of fewer than 110 patients, approximately 45 with Graves' ophthalmopathy and 55 to 60 with stable Graves' hyperthyroidism, was used to find distinguishing TCR V-J signatures. Whether ophthalmopathy could be predicted prospectively was tested in an independent validation cohort made up of roughly 19 hyperthyroidism patients plus 17 patients who later progressed to ophthalmopathy. For training and testing, the 110 or so patients in the discovery cohort were randomly divided in a 7:3 ratio. The study also compared thyroid tissue and blood T-cell repertoires from more than 5 Graves' hyperthyroidism patients. Once sampling was done, hyperthyroidism patients were given methimazole at a starting dose of 30 mg daily, whereas ophthalmopathy patients were given high-dose intravenous methylprednisolone. The paper describes TCR Vbeta CDR3 sequencing of 135 peripheral blood samples, made up of approximately 40 ophthalmopathy patients, over 70 hyperthyroidism patients and some 17 progressor patients. The research as a whole found: Most expanded thyroid clonotypes (frequency above 0.001) were also detected in blood, suggesting blood repertoires may reflect thyroid immune responses. In validation, the model predicted progression to ophthalmopathy with roughly 66% sensitivity and approximately 78% specificity, a median of around 6.6 months before onset. No statistical method was used to set the sample size in advance, and investigators knew the group allocation. In cross-validation, a model built on a 13 V-J signature told ophthalmopathy apart from stable hyperthyroidism with approximately 90% sensitivity and roughly 81% specificity, and in testing the same model reached 80%/75%.

TCR beta CDR3 regions were amplified from RNA transcripts. The first round of RT-PCR for the TCR CDR3 was performed with the HTBI primer set and the Qiagen OneStep RT-PCR kit. A second multiplex PCR round built the libraries, followed by size selection and purification. The libraries were sequenced on an Illumina HiSeq2000 using paired-end 100 bp reads. In the authors' own workflow: SOAPnuke was used to process the raw data, throwing out any read that contained adapters or uncalled bases, had a mean Phred below 15, or lacked an exact constant-primer or identifier match. COPE v1.2.5 was used to merge high-quality paired reads, and clonotypes were defined as unique nucleotide sequences. MiTCR v1.1 was used to align the clonotypes against IMGT TRBV, TRBD and TRBJ reference segments. Analysis was restricted to V-J combinations with a frequency above 0.0001, which covered 99% to 99.2% of repertoires. The TCS score was defined as the ratio of F50 (clonal expansion) to E x V (chaos), calculated using BLOSUM62-based TCRdist between CDR3 peptides within each V-J. Welch's t-statistics and random forest reduced fewer than 600 V-J features to 10 to 15, which were used in a naive Bayes classifier (R e1071). The public reads were run again by TCRdb, first through fastp at Q25 and then through MiXCR, and only productive beta chains were kept. Identical CDR3 proteins give one entry, which carries the most common genes and DNA. These V and J calls originate from TCRdb's pipeline instead of the authors' own analysis. This sample gives hundreds of thousands of distinct CDR3 sequences in total; roughly 22% of them show up just once. The leading ten clones occupy about 60% of the sample.

From the cysteine up to the phenylalanine, the CDR3 has a length of 16 residues. Of the read, only the CDR3 DNA is kept; its 48 bases are in frame from base 1. V is reduced by 0 bases and J by 1 base, leaving a spacing of 12 bases between them. CDR1 and CDR2 are read off the germline V gene (reference sequence) as MNHEY and SMNVEV. This clonotype was seen only a few times. This receptor's antigen is unknown. No much larger clone is present one base from it, and per-base qualities are unavailable. In the ophthalmopathy patients, disease was moderately to severely active, with a Clinical Activity Score of 3 or more, a NOSPECS grade of 4 or more, and a duration of less than 3 months. Exclusion was applied to patients with uncontrolled infections, other autoimmune diseases, pregnancy or lactation. Clinical symptoms, serum thyroxine and TRAb, thyroid ultrasound, and orbital computed tomography formed the basis for the diagnoses. Ficoll-Paque density gradient centrifugation was used to isolate PBMCs from 9.5 to 10 ml of fresh peripheral blood. Total RNA was extracted with Trizol reagent, and quality was checked on an Agilent 2100 Bioanalyzer.

The receptor chain draws on TRBV27 and TRBJ1-1, with TRBD1 as a weak D call on 6 bases. The sequencing input was blood. This sequence originates from a man aged 25-45 years with Graves' ophthalmopathy. CDR3 loop: CASSLSSGHQNTEAFF. The nucleotide sequence reads as follows: TGTGCCAGCAGTTTATCTTCGGGACACCAGAACACTGAAGCTTTCTTT.